This T cell receptor (beta chain) was recovered during a study of radiotherapy plus CTLA-4 blockade in lung cancer. This CDR3 is 11 amino acids long. V dropped 7 bases and J dropped 4; count of bases not matched to a gene: 3. The germline CDR1 and CDR2 sequences are SQVTM and ANQGSEA. Produced via immunoSEQ multiplex PCR; TCRdb's table is partial and in-frame only. Here the sample spans 110,000 or so clones, approximately 80% being singletons. The chain is built from TRBV29-1 and TRBJ1-2; TRBD1 aligns across 7 bases. Sequencing used peripheral blood, obtained from a patient treated with radiotherapy plus ipilimumab. This TCR derives from a human donor with non-small cell lung cancer who had a partial response to radiotherapy plus ipilimumab. The CDR3, as DNA: TGCAGCGCTAGGGACAGCTATGGCTACACCTTC. It translates to CSARDSYGYTF.